This passage covers 12 T cell receptor beta chains from one sample sequenced in a study of shared clonotypes between healthy human individuals. Sequenced by immunoSEQ multiplex PCR; TCRdb stores in-frame clones only, minus some. The sample lists hundreds of thousands of clones, roughly 95% seen once, with 0.11% in the top ten. CD8 cells regarded as naive lacked CD45RO, were positively chosen for CCR7, and omitted terminally differentiated effector memory CD45RA+ cells. Sequenced material: naive CD8+ T cells sorted from blood. The receptors were gathered from a woman aged 25-40 years in good health.

The genes are TRBV5-4 and TRBJ2-7; 12 bases agree with TRBD2. J lost 3 bases, V lost 3 bases, and 4 bases had no gene match. CDR1 and CDR2 from the germline V gene are SGHNT and YYREEE (reference sequence). This CDR3 has 15 residues. CDR3 nucleotide sequence: TGTGCCAGCAGCTCAAGACTAGCGGGAGTCTACGAGCAGTACTTC. Amino acids: CASSSRLAGVYEQYF.

This clone occurred once. V gene TRBV6-1 combines with J gene TRBJ1-5, with 7 bases lining up with TRBD1. With 2 bases clipped from V and 4 bases from J, the junction kept 5 bases outside the gene matches. The germline V gene encodes CDR1 MNHNS and CDR2 SASEGT. The CDR3 runs to 15 residues. Here the CDR3 reads CASSEWDRTNQPQHF. The CDR3 coding sequence is TGTGCCAGCAGTGAATGGGACAGAACAAATCAGCCCCAGCATTTT.

This sequence joins TRBV27 and TRBJ2-3; no clear D. Trimming took off 7 bases at V and 6 bases at J, with 11 bases between the two ends. Germline V CDR1 and CDR2: MNHEY, SMNVEV (reference sequence). The CDR3 runs to 12 residues. The CDR3 reads CASISLLDTQYF. Here the CDR3 DNA reads TGTGCCAGCATATCCTTATTGGATACGCAGTATTTT.

J is TRBJ2-3 and V is TRBV27; D call uncertain. With 8 bases removed from V and 6 bases from J, the gap between germline ends came to 12 bases. CDR1 is MNHEY and CDR2 is SMNVEV in the germline V gene (reference sequence). The CDR3 has 12 amino acids. For the CDR3, the DNA is TGTGCCAGCGGCCCCCACCCCGATACGCAGTATTTT. It translates to CASGPHPDTQYF.

V gene TRBV2 combines with J gene TRBJ1-1, with unresolved D. The germline V gene encodes CDR1 SNHLY and CDR2 FYNNEI. The CDR3 is 12 residues long. V was pared by 8 bases and J by 6 bases, with 13 bases between. Here the CDR3 reads CASVSGNAEAFF. In nucleotides, the CDR3 is TGTGCCAGCGTGAGTGGAAACGCTGAAGCTTTCTTT.

The chain recombines TRBV11-2 with TRBJ2-7, with 9 bases lining up with TRBD2. The CDR3 loop spans 15 amino acids. CDR1 and CDR2 (germline): SGHAT, FQNNGV. V shed 6 bases and J 4 bases; nucleotides not matched to a gene: 10. DNA for the CDR3: TGTGCCAGCAGGCTAACCGGGACTAGCCCGTACGAGCAGTACTTC. Its protein product is CASRLTGTSPYEQYF.

The chain employs TRBV11-2 and TRBJ2-7; D may be TRBD1 (6 bases). This CDR3 has 14 residues. Germline V gene sequence: CDR1 SGHAT, CDR2 FQNNGV. Trimming shortened V by 7 bases and J by 6 bases, and 19 bases separated the two germline ends. As DNA, the CDR3 is TGTGCCAGCACCTCTCCGGGACAATTAATCGAGCAGTACTTC. This translates into CASTSPGQLIEQYF.

The chain uses TRBV28 and TRBJ1-3; D not resolved. The CDR3 has 14 residues. Germline V gene lookup returns CDR1 MDHEN and CDR2 SYDVKM. Trimming cost V 4 bases and J 4 bases, with 11 bases left between them. The CDR3 region has the DNA TGTGCCAGCAGTTACCCCTTGGGCGGAAACACCATATATTTT. This translates into CASSYPLGGNTIYF.

The gene calls are TRBV7-9 and TRBJ1-2, with 10 positions matching TRBD1. The CDR3 is 16 residues long. J gave up 4 bases and V 2 bases, and 7 bases lay outside the gene matches. Germline CDR1 and CDR2: SEHNR and FQNEAQ (reference sequence). The CDR3 nucleotides are TGTGCCAGCAGCTTAACGACAGGGGGCATGAGCTATGGCTACACCTTC. Its translation: CASSLTTGGMSYGYTF. The full variable domain, rest sourced from reference TRBV7-9 and TRBJ1-2, is DTGVSQNPRHKITKRGQNVTFRCDPISEHNRLYWYRQTLGQGPEFLTYFQNEAQLEKSRLLSDRFSAERPKGSFSTLEIQRTEQGDSAMYLCASSLTTGGMSYGYTFGSGTRLTVV.

The chain combines TRBV30 with TRBJ2-7; no reliable D call. From germline, CDR1 is GTSNPN and CDR2 SVGIG (reference sequence). This CDR3 comprises 14 residues. V lost 0 bases and J lost 0, with 9 bases in between. CDR3 sequence: CAWSVPGSSYEQYF. The DNA for the CDR3 is TGTGCCTGGAGTGTACCAGGATCCTCCTACGAGCAGTACTTC.

The chain joins TRBV30 to TRBJ1-6; 7 bases map to TRBD1. The CDR3 sequence is 14 residues long. CDR1 GTSNPN and CDR2 SVGIG come from the germline V gene (reference sequence). Trimming removed 5 bases from V and 5 bases from J; junction bases left unmatched: 6. This CDR3 is CAWSQGFNNSPLHF. In DNA, the CDR3 is TGTGCCTGGTCACAGGGGTTCAATAATTCACCCCTCCACTTT.

The chain links TRBV5-1 to TRBJ1-2; D gene uncertain. Trimming cost V 2 bases and J 1 base, with 3 bases left between them. CDR1 is SGHRS and CDR2 is YFSETQ in the germline V gene. The CDR3 contains 12 residues. CDR3 residues: CASSFGNYGYTF. The CDR3, as DNA: TGCGCCAGCAGCTTCGGTAACTATGGCTACACCTTC.